The T cell receptor (beta chain) described here comes from a study of T cell responses to AZD1222 COVID-19 vaccine (TCRdb year 2021). In the study overall: TCR sequencing covered some 240 trial participants: around 210 given two doses of AZD1222 and around 26 given two doses of MenACWY control vaccine. Enrollment into the trials was organized by age into subgroups of 18-55, 56-69 and 70-plus years, and those subgroups contained roughly 150, 30 and 60 TCR-sequenced participants, respectively.

The CDR3 regions of human TCRbeta chains were analyzed by immunosequencing. The source study handled its data this way. Repertoire TCRs were checked for matches against a reference library of SARS-CoV-2-specific TCRs that had been generated using the MIRA antigen-specificity platform. Breadth was defined as the fraction of unique TCRs that were SARS-CoV-2-associated. Depth was defined as the fraction of total T cells that were SARS-CoV-2-associated. Using the MIRA data, every spike-specific TCR was mapped to the spike region that the TCR reacted to and assigned to either a CD4 or a CD8 class. Log10-transformed breadth and depth values were compared by one-way ANOVA with Sidak's multiple comparisons tests. What TCRdb holds here is the immuneACCESS table cut down to in-frame rearrangements. Part of the clones is not present; checked against another copy, under half of the missing clones reflect an unresolved V gene, and the others are unexplained. V and J calls and clone size are those listed in that table; D and trimming were worked out from the DNA. The sample profile shows some 65,000 clones; 70% to 80% of them were found once. The ten largest clones take up 23% of the sample.

The trim is 5 bases for V and 7 bases for J, with a gap of 15 bases between the germline ends. The CDR3 holds 14 amino acids from the cysteine to the phenylalanine. The only DNA kept is the CDR3, 42 bases in frame from the first base. CDR1 is given as SGHTA and CDR2 as FQGTGA, both from the germline V gene. The research as a whole found: A significant rise in spike-specific TCR breadth and depth was observed after two AZD1222 doses relative to day 0 and relative to MenACWY recipients. Because no day 14 peak-response samples were available, repertoires were characterized only after the peak T cell response. Participants were mostly white British, with more females than males. The authors suggested clonal diversity may have been underestimated. Conclusions about previously exposed vaccinees are limited, since just 6 or 7 AZD1222 recipients were seropositive for SARS-CoV-2 at baseline. Reportedly, close to half of the unique spike-specific TCRs recognized epitopes lying outside the regions that are mutated in the B.1.351 and B.1.1.7 variants. The 56-69-year group was small, and its depth increase did not reach significance, likely because of low power. The vaccine-associated CD4 TCRs covered the entire spike protein, and the dominant responses fell in regions 160-218 and 743-854.

The sample's time point label is to be understood as: baseline before first vaccination. What this sample's treatment or condition label stands for: meningococcal conjugate vaccine given as trial control. Vaccinee samples were obtained from the UK trials COV001 and COV002, which included a single-blind randomized controlled phase 2/3 trial of AZD1222 (ChAdOx1 nCoV-19) in healthy adults. Trial participant PBMC samples were collected at day 0 and day 28 after the second dose for TCRbeta chain sequencing. Worth noting for this clone: The antigen this receptor binds is unknown. Qualities for individual bases were not recorded, and no much larger clone is one base off.

The TCR was taken from an adult in good health. The chain employs TRBV7-3 and TRBJ2-1; the D gene is possibly TRBD2, with 7 bases matching. The sequencing here drew on peripheral blood, taken on day 0 of MenACWY control vaccination. The DNA sequence is as follows: TGTGCCAGCAGCCCTGGAGGGGGGGCGAATGAGCAGTTCTTC. Its amino acids are CASSPGGGANEQFF.